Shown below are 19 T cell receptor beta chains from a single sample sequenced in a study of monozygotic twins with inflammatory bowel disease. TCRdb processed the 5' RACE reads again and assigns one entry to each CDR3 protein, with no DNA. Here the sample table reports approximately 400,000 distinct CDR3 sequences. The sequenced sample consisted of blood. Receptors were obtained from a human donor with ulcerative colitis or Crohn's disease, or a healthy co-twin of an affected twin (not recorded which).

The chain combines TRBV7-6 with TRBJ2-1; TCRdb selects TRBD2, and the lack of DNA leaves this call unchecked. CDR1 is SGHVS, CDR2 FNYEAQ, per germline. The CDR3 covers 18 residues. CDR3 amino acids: CASSTGLAPRRTYNEQFF.

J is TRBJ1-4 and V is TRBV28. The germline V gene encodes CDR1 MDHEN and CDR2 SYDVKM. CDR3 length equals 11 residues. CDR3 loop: CAAGSNEKLFF. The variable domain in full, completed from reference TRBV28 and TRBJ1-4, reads DVKVTQSSRYLVKRTGEKVFLECVQDMDHENMFWYRQDPGLGLRLIYFSYDVKMKEKGDIPEGYSVSREKKERFSLILESASTNQTSMYLCAAGSNEKLFFGSGTQLSVL.

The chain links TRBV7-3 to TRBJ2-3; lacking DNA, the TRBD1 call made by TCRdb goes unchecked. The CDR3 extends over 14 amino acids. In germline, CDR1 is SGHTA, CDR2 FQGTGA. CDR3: CASSGTGGSDTQYF.

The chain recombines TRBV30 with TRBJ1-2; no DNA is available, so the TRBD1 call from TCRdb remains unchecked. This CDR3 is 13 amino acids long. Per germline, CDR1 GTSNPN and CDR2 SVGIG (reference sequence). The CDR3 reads CAWSVQGTGGYTF.

The CDR3: CASSRATNEKLFF. The genes are TRBV7-2 and TRBJ1-4. Germline V gene data show CDR1 as SGHTA and CDR2 as FQGNSA. The CDR3 covers 13 residues.

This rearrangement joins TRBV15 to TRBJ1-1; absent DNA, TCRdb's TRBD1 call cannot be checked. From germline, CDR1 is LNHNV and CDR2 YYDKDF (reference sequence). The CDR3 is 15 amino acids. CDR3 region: CATSTNPALNTEAFF.

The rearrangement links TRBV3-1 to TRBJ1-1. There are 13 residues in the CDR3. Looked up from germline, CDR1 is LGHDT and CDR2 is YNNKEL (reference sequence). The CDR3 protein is CASSQASGSEAFF.

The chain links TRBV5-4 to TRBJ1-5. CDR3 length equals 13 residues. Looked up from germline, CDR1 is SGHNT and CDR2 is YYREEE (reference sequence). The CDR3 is CASSSGDGGPQHF.

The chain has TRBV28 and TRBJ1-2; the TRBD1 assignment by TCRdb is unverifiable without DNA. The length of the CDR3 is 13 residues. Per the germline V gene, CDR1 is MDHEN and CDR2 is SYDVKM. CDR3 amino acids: CASRLDRGYGYTF.

The CDR3 region is CSASFPPGHTEAFF. The genes are TRBV20-1 and TRBJ1-1; TCRdb's assignment of TRBD1 cannot be checked, as there is no DNA. CDR1 and CDR2 from the germline V gene are DFQATT and SNEGSKA (reference sequence). There are 14 residues in the CDR3.

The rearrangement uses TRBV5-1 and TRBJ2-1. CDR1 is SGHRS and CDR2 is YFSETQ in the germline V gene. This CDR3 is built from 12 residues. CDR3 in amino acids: CASSLHMDEQFF. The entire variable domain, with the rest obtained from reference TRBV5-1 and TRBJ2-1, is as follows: KAGVTQTPRYLIKTRGQQVTLSCSPISGHRSVSWYQQTPGQGLQFLFEYFSETQRNKGNFPGRFSGRQFSNSRSEMNVSTLELGDSALYLCASSLHMDEQFFGPGTRLTVL.

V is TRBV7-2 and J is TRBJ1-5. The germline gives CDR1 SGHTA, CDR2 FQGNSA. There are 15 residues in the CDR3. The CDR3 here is CASSLVSDYNQPQHF.

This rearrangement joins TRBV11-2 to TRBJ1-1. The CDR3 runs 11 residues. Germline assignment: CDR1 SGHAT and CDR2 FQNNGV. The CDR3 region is CATKRNTEAFF.

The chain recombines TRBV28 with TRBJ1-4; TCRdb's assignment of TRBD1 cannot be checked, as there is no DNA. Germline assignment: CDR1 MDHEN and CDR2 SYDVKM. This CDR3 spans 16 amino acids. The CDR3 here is CASSSSGGAGGEKLFF.

The chain's CDR3 is CSAHQGGPGYTF. This chain links TRBV20-1 with TRBJ1-2; the TCRdb D gene call, TRBD1, has no DNA to confirm it. CDR3 size: 12 residues. CDR1 is DFQATT and CDR2 is SNEGSKA in the germline V gene (reference sequence).

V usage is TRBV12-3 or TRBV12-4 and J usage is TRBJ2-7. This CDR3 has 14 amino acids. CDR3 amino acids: CASSFGSLSYEQYF.

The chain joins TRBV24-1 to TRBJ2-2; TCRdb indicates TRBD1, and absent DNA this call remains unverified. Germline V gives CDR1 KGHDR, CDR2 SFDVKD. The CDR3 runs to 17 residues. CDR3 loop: CATSDLTGGSDTGELFF.

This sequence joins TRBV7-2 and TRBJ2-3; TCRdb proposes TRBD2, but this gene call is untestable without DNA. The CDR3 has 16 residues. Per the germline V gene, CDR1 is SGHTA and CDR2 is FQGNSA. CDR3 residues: CASSLPTSGSTDTQYF.

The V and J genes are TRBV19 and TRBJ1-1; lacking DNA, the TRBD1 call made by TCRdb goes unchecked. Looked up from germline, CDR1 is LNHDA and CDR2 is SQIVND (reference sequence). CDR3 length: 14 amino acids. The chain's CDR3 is CASSMQGVGTEAFF. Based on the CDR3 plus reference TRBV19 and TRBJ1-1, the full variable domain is DGGITQSPKYLFRKEGQNVTLSCEQNLNHDAMYWYRQDPGQGLRLIYYSQIVNDFQKGDIAEGYSVSREKKESFPLTVTSAQKNPTAFYLCASSMQGVGTEAFFGQGTRLTVV.